This TCR beta chain was obtained from a study of early T cells in non-severe SARS-CoV-2 infection. Study results and caveats: Matching results from VDJdb favored anti-spike CD8 responses, leaving private and CD4 specificities undetected.

CDR3 length equals 13 residues. Germline-derived CDR1 and CDR2 are LNHNV and YYDKDF (reference sequence). The V end lost 5 bases, the J end lost 5 bases, and 13 bases lay between the germline ends. Tagging with unique molecular identifiers was applied to individual cDNA molecules. Using its own MiXCR run on the 5' RACE reads, TCRdb lists one record per CDR3 protein. The sample yields about 98,000 distinct CDR3 sequences, roughly an eighth seen once. Comments on this clonotype: As yet, its antigen is unknown.

This chain joins TRBV15 and TRBJ2-7; the D call may be TRBD1 or TRBD2 (5 bases each). Input material: whole blood. This clonotype originated in an adult who was a healthcare worker with PCR-confirmed SARS-CoV-2 infection or an uninfected control (not recorded which). CDR3 nucleotides: TGTGCCACCAGCGGGCCAGGGACCGACGAGCAGTACTTC. Translating gives CATSGPGTDEQYF.